The 19 T cell receptor beta chains in this list originate from one sample, sequenced in a study of control samples from healthy donors and cancer patients. TCRdb's table, derived via immunoSEQ multiplex PCR, lists solely in-frame clones and lacks some. The sample lists roughly 130,000 clones, around nine tenths occurring once. Sample: blood. The receptors shown here come from a man aged 50 to 59 in good health.

The V and J genes are TRBV10-2 and TRBJ1-1, with D possibly being TRBD1 (6 bases). The CDR3 sequence is 16 residues long. The germline CDR1 and CDR2 sequences are WSHSY and SAAADI. Trimming left V 3 bases short and J 7 bases short, with 21 bases between. The CDR3 loop is CASSDAYAGALREAFF. In DNA form, the CDR3 reads TGCGCCAGCAGTGACGCTTACGCAGGGGCACTACGTGAAGCTTTCTTT.

This chain uses TRBV2 with TRBJ1-6; 7 bases are shared with TRBD1. Germline trimming cut 7 bases from V and 8 bases from J; bases unmatched to any gene: 17. The CDR3 has 17 amino acids. Germline V CDR1 and CDR2: SNHLY, FYNNEI. This chain's CDR3 is CASKDRVSGWNDSPLHF. CDR3 sequence (DNA): TGTGCCAGCAAAGACAGGGTGTCAGGCTGGAATGATTCACCCCTCCACTTT.

The chain is built from TRBV4-2 and TRBJ1-3; D is uncertain. The V end was cut by 8 bases, the J end by 0 bases, with 17 bases between. The CDR3 totals 16 residues. The germline V gene encodes CDR1 LGHNA and CDR2 YNFKEQ. This chain's CDR3 is CASGTRPGSSGNTIYF. The DNA of the CDR3 is TGTGCCAGCGGAACTCGCCCGGGTTCCTCTGGAAACACCATATATTTT.

The CDR3 coding sequence is TGTGCCAGCAGCGGAGGCGCGGAAGCCAAAAACATTCAGTACTTC. This translates into CASSGGAEAKNIQYF. This sequence joins TRBV9 and TRBJ2-4; no reliable D call. Germline CDR1 and CDR2: SGDLS and YYNGEE. This CDR3 region has 15 residues. V lost 3 bases to trimming and J lost 0 bases, with 10 bases between them.

This clone was observed at least ten times. V and J are TRBV29-1 and TRBJ1-2; D uncertain. The CDR3 length is 13 residues. V was cut by 6 bases and J by 4 bases, with 15 bases left in between. From germline, CDR1 is SQVTM and CDR2 ANQGSEA. CDR3 amino acids: CSVKGSGGYGYTF. The CDR3 DNA is TGCAGCGTCAAAGGGTCAGGAGGCTATGGCTACACCTTC.

This clone has just one count. The V gene is TRBV11-2, the J gene TRBJ1-2; perhaps TRBD1 as D (6 bases). Germline V gene sequence: CDR1 SGHAT, CDR2 FQNNGV. V was clipped by 0 bases and J by 5 bases, with 16 bases between them. The CDR3 extends over 16 amino acids. The CDR3 reads CASSLDRRGGRYGYTF. The CDR3 coding sequence is TGTGCCAGCAGCTTAGATCGAAGGGGGGGAAGGTATGGCTACACCTTC.

The chain combines TRBV3-1 (or the pseudogene TRBV3-2) with TRBJ2-5; tentatively, D is TRBD2 (6 bases). CDR1 is LGHDT and CDR2 is YNNKEL in the germline V gene (reference sequence). Trimming stripped 5 bases from V and 10 bases from J, with 17 bases between. The CDR3 has 13 residues. Here the CDR3 DNA reads TGTGCCAGCAGCAAAAACGGAGGGTGGTACCAGTACTTC. Its translation: CASSKNGGWYQYF.

The V and J genes are TRBV19 and TRBJ1-2; no clear D gene. CDR1 LNHDA and CDR2 SQIVND come from the germline V gene (reference sequence). The length of the CDR3 is 15 residues. V lost 3 bases and J 5 bases, leaving 16 bases between the germline ends. CDR3 DNA: TGTGCCAGTAGTATGGTTGGTGAGGATCGATATGGCTACACCTTC. This codes for CASSMVGEDRYGYTF.

The gene calls are TRBV2 and TRBJ2-2; TRBD2 aligns across 9 bases. Germline V gives CDR1 SNHLY, CDR2 FYNNEI. V gave up 4 bases and J gave up 7 bases; unmatched junction bases: 7. The CDR3 has 15 amino acids. The CDR3 coding sequence is TGTGCCAGCAGTGCGGATAGCGGGGGCCGCGGGGAGCTGTTTTTT. Translating it yields CASSADSGGRGELFF.

The chain uses TRBV5-5 and TRBJ1-3; D may be TRBD1 (6 bases). Trimming removed 3 bases at V and 2 bases at J, with 12 bases between. Germline-derived CDR1 and CDR2 are SGHKS and YYEKEE (reference sequence). There are 15 residues in the CDR3. The CDR3 DNA is TGTGCCAGCAGCTCTTCCGGGACAACTGGAAACACCATATATTTT. Its protein product is CASSSSGTTGNTIYF.

This chain connects TRBV3-1 (or the pseudogene TRBV3-2) to TRBJ2-7; D gene uncertain. The CDR3 sequence is 16 residues long. Trimming left V 0 bases short and J 2 bases short, with 14 bases between. CDR1 is LGHDT, CDR2 YNNKEL, per germline (reference sequence). CDR3 protein: CASSQDMRLATYEQYF. The CDR3 DNA reads as TGTGCCAGCAGCCAAGATATGCGACTTGCTACCTACGAGCAGTACTTC.

This chain connects TRBV14 to TRBJ2-7; D gene unclear. The V end was cut by 1 base, the J end by 3 bases, with 1 base between. The CDR3 is made up of 11 amino acids. CDR1 is SGHDN, CDR2 FVKESK, per germline. CDR3 in DNA: TGTGCCAGCAGCCAAGGCTACGAGCAGTACTTC. It translates to CASSQGYEQYF.

CDR3 DNA sequence: TGTGCCAGCTCACCACCGGGACAGGGGGGATACAATGAGCAGTTCTTC. Its translation is CASSPPGQGGYNEQFF. The gene calls are TRBV18 and TRBJ2-1, with 11 bases aligning to TRBD1. V lost 0 bases and J lost 4; bases outside the gene matches: 2. CDR1 KGHSH and CDR2 LQKENI come from the germline V gene. The CDR3 length is 16 residues.

The chain uses TRBV7-2 and TRBJ1-6; D is undetermined. The germline V gene encodes CDR1 SGHTA and CDR2 FQGNSA. V was trimmed by 2 bases and J by 3 bases, leaving 8 bases between them. The CDR3 consists of 15 residues. The CDR3 protein is CASSLLQIYNSPLHF. The CDR3 bases are TGTGCCAGCAGCTTACTACAGATCTATAATTCACCCCTCCACTTT.

The chain couples TRBV5-5 to TRBJ1-6, with a weak D call TRBD1 (6 bases). Trimming pared 4 bases from V and 16 bases from J, leaving 15 bases between. Germline V gene data show CDR1 as SGHKS and CDR2 as YYEKEE (reference sequence). The CDR3 spans 12 residues. DNA for the CDR3: TGTGCCAGCAGCGGACAGTGGGCCCAACTCCACTTT. Translating it yields CASSGQWAQLHF.

The V call is TRBV28, the J call TRBJ2-3; 7 nucleotides line up with TRBD2. The CDR3 spans 15 residues. Germline V gene data show CDR1 as MDHEN and CDR2 as SYDVKM. J gave up 6 bases and V 4 bases, and 10 bases lay outside the gene matches. CDR3 nucleotide sequence: TGTGCCAGCAGTTACGAAAGGGTCGGGGGGGATACGCAGTATTTT. Translated, it gives CASSYERVGGDTQYF.

The chain is built from TRBV2 and TRBJ1-5; 7 bases agree with TRBD1. The CDR3 has 14 amino acids. The V and J ends lost 6 bases and 6 bases, in that order; junction bases with no gene match: 8. Germline V lookup: CDR1 SNHLY, CDR2 FYNNEI. The CDR3 bases are TGTGCCAGCAGAGAGACAGGGTTCGGTCAGCCCCAGCATTTT. Translated, it gives CASRETGFGQPQHF.

This rearrangement joins TRBV7-9 to TRBJ2-1, with D perhaps matching TRBD1 (6 bases). CDR1 and CDR2 from the germline V gene are SEHNR and FQNEAQ (reference sequence). This CDR3 is built from 17 residues. V dropped 5 bases and J dropped 0 bases, with 17 bases sitting between them. The CDR3 region is CASSPRLGASSYNEQFF. CDR3 in DNA: TGTGCCAGCAGCCCCCGTCTGGGGGCGAGCTCCTACAATGAGCAGTTCTTC.

The V call is TRBV12-3 or TRBV12-4, the J call TRBJ1-2; possible D gene TRBD1, 6 bases. The length of the CDR3 is 13 residues. V was shortened by 4 bases and J by 3 bases, with 9 bases between the two germline ends. The CDR3 DNA sequence: TGTGCCAGCAGTTCCCCAGGGGACTATGGCTACACCTTC. Protein product: CASSSPGDYGYTF.